The TCR beta chain under discussion was sequenced for a study of cytomegalovirus exposure and HLA in healthy donors. A multiplex PCR was run with 60 Vbeta primers and 13 Jbeta primers. Profiled with immunoSEQ multiplex PCR; TCRdb holds only in-frame clones, not every one. The sample shows roughly 180,000 clones, around 77% of them seen only once. The germline V gene encodes CDR1 MGHRA and CDR2 YSYEKL. With 0 bases removed from V and 8 bases from J, the gap between germline ends came to 13 bases. The CDR3 sequence is 14 residues long. This clonotype was sampled from a woman in her 30s in good health and CMV-seronegative. The specimen was PBMCs. The chain couples TRBV4-1 to TRBJ1-2, with unresolved D. CDR3 protein: CASSQEGITGGYTF. CDR3 nucleotides: TGCGCCAGCAGCCAAGAGGGGATCACGGGGGGCTACACCTTC.